This TCR beta chain was found in a study of cytomegalovirus exposure and HLA in healthy donors. Findings and caveats of the study: Excluded were some V segments that proved indistinguishable, including TRBV6-2 and TRBV6-3. Common viral pathogens were later found to be apparently linked to several of the most significant clusters.

Trimming stripped 4 bases from V and 0 bases from J, with 10 bases between. Germline V gives CDR1 LGHNA, CDR2 YNFKEQ. CDR3 length: 16 residues. 60 Vbeta and 13 Jbeta primers were used in PCR. Assay: immunoSEQ multiplex PCR; the TCRdb copy retains only in-frame clones and omits some. The data contain over 50,000 clones, more than 60% of them seen just once; the ten biggest clones take up 51%. When sampled, the donors appeared nominally healthy, though they likely had unrecorded immune exposures. Comment on this clone: Its target is unknown.

This receptor was identified in a man between 50 and 59 years old in good health and CMV-seropositive. This chain connects TRBV4-2 to TRBJ1-6; D gene ambiguous. Sequencing was carried out using PBMCs. CDR3 residues: CASSPRRGSYNSPLHF. CDR3 bases: TGTGCCAGCAGCCCCCGGCGGGGCTCCTATAATTCACCCCTCCACTTT.